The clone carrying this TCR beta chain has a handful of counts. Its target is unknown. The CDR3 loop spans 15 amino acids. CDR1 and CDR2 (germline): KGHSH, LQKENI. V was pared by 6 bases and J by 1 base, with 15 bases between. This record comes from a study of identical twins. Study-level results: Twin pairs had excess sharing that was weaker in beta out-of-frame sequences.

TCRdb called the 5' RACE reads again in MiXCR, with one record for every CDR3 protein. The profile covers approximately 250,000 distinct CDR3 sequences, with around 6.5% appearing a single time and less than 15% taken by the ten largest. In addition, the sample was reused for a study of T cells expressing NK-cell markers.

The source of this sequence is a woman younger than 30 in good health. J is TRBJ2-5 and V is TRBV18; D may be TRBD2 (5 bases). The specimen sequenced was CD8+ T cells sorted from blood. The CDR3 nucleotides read TGTGCCAGCTCTTATAAAGCGGATCGCCAAGAGACCCAGTACTTC. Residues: CASSYKADRQETQYF.